The following is a TCR beta chain sequence with its context. Its antigen is currently not known. Within one base of it there is no much larger clone, and no base qualities were kept. Reading from cysteine to phenylalanine, the CDR3 counts 16 amino acids. The kept DNA is CDR3 alone, 48 bases in frame from the first base. CDR1 and CDR2, per the germline V gene (reference sequence), are MNHNY and SVGAGI. V loses 7 bases at its end and J loses 3 bases; junction bases beyond the gene matches: 11. TCR-beta CDR3 regions were amplified from genomic DNA by a two-step multiplex PCR, with the second step adding Illumina-compatible adaptors. As a commercial immunoSEQ service, TCR-beta immunosequencing was carried out on an Illumina platform. In the paper's pipeline: Repertoires were described by productive clonality and by Top 10 Clones, which is the percentage of T-cell templates coming from the ten most frequent sequences. Values of productive clonality ranged from 0 to 1, with a monoclonal population indicated by a value of 1. Sequences comprising at least 0.1% of tumour T-cell templates but absent from matched non-adjacent lung were defined as tumour-associated clones and were identified via log10 scatter plots. Student's t-tests were used for two-group comparisons, ANOVA for comparisons across stages, and linear regression for relationships, with analyses done in GraphPad Prism7 and R. Not all clones reach the TCRdb copy of this immuneACCESS table, which keeps in-frame sequences only. Checked studies attribute under half of the gap to unresolved V genes and leave the rest unexplained. V and J calls and clone size are given by that table; D and trimming were obtained from the DNA. Within this sample are 6,000 to 8,500 clones, with 65% to 70% of them counted one time only. Together, the top ten hold approximately 11% of the sample.

These data are taken from a study of immune cell composition in non-small cell lung cancer (dated by TCRdb to about 2017). Broadly, across the study: Histologic subtype was assigned using H&E plus p63, CK5, Napsin A and TTF-1 immunohistochemistry, mainly lung adenocarcinoma or squamous cell carcinoma. TCR-beta sequencing (Adaptive Biotechnologies) was performed on some 35 paired NSCLC tumour and non-adjacent lung specimens plus 26 tumour-only specimens. Supplementary cohort #1 consisted of approximately eleven lung adenocarcinoma cases with paired tumour/lung TCR-beta sequencing and with TIL populations generated to assess tumour reactivity. The subtype comparisons left out several tumour specimens with TCR-beta data because those specimens were rare histological subtypes. Results and caveats for the whole study, not just this receptor: Only ten or so cases were included in the reactivity cohort, and sequence sharing between tumour-reactive clones and the dominant in vivo tumour-associated clones was not shown. Nearly half of NSCLC cases had tumour-associated clones >0.5%, found in 33% of adenocarcinomas compared with approximately 77% of squamous carcinomas. Across nine to ten adenocarcinoma cases, the maximal tumour-associated clone frequency showed a strong correlation with TIL tumour reactivity, but overall clonality showed no such correlation. No significant correlation was found between smoking pack-years and tumour TCR-beta clonality.

Normal lung samples came from the same patient and were non-adjacent lung tissue collected as far from the tumour as possible, with a minimum distance of 3 cm. Frozen aliquots of unsorted single-cell suspensions were used for genomic DNA extraction with the QIAamp DNA kit. Tissues arrived within 2 hours after resection and were immediately processed into single-cell suspensions. Tissue was mechanically dissociated and enzymatically digested with DNase I, collagenase I and hyaluronidase for approximately 31 minutes at 37 °C, then filtered and RBC-lysed. The sequence joins TRBV6-6 to TRBJ1-3, and 8 junction bases match TRBD1. The clonotype was recovered from a human donor with non-small cell lung cancer. Material: non-adjacent lung tissue. DNA sequence: TGTGCCAGCAACGACTCCCCAGGGGGCGGTGGAAACACCATATATTTT. Its translation is CASNDSPGGGGNTIYF.